This T cell receptor beta chain is drawn from a study of CD8+ T cells in alopecia areata. Regarding treatment: oral pan-JAK inhibitor, 5-10 mg twice daily. RNA extraction was followed by reverse transcription into cDNA, which acted as the sequencing template. Sequencing was performed with immunoSEQ multiplex PCR; in TCRdb, only in-frame clones are kept and a portion is missing. Of over 150,000 clones in the sample, about 55% are singletons; the top ten hold 9.5% to 14%. CDR1 is LGHNA, CDR2 YSLEER, per germline. The junction had 9 bases not matched to a gene; V was cut back by 0 bases and J by 5 bases. The CDR3 has 16 residues. This clone has just a few counts.

This specimen consisted of CD8+ T cells sorted from blood, obtained at week 24, from a patient treated with tofacitinib. V and J are TRBV4-3 and TRBJ1-2; 7 bases agree with TRBD1. The clonotype originates from a human donor with alopecia areata. Here the CDR3 reads CASSQDHPTGAYGYTF. The DNA for the CDR3 is TGCGCCAGCAGCCAAGATCACCCAACAGGGGCTTATGGCTACACCTTC.